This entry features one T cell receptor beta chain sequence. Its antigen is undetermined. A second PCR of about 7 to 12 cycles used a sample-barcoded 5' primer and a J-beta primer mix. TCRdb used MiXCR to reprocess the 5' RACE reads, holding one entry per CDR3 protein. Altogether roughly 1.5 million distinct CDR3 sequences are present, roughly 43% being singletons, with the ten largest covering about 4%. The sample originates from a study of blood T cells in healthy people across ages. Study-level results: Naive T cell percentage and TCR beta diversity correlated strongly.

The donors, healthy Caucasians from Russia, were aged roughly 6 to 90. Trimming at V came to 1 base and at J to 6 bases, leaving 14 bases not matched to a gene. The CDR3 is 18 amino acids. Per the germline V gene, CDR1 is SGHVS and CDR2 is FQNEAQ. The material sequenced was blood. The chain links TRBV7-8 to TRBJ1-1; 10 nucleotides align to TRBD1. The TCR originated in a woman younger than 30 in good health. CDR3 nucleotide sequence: TGTGCCAGCAGCTTAGACCGGGACAGGGGAGGGGGATTGGCTGAAGCTTTCTTT. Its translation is CASSLDRDRGGGLAEAFF.